Listed below are T cell receptor beta chains from one sample, sequenced in a study of blood T cell repertoires in COVID-19. Measured with immunoSEQ multiplex PCR; TCRdb has only the in-frame clones, and not every one. The table lists roughly 38,000 clones, 85% to 90% of them singletons. The sequencing sample was made of peripheral blood. The receptors were sampled from a man between 65 and 85 years old with acute or convalescent COVID-19. Each CDR3 is given with its conserved first and last residue. Fields, in order: CDR3 length, clone size, D gene, V gene, J gene, CDR3 DNA, CDR3 protein. D genes are given only for firm matches. The size entry is marked missing in some rows and otherwise reads once, few, many or a size class.

14	NA	NA	TRBV27	TRBJ1-1	TGTGCCAGCAGCCCATACCCCTCGAGGACTGAAGCTTTCTTT	CASSPYPSRTEAFF
15	NA	NA	TRBV5-1	TRBJ2-7	TGCGCCAGCAGCTTGGACGCAGGGGTCAATTGGGAGCAGTACTTC	CASSLDAGVNWEQYF
15	NA	NA	TRBV1	TRBJ2-7	TGCACCAGCAATCTTCCTCAGGGGCCAAACTACGAGCAGTACTTC	CTSNLPQGPNYEQYF
12	NA	NA	TRBV29-1	TRBJ2-7	TGCAGCGTTGGTGAACACTCCTACGAGCAGTACTTC	CSVGEHSYEQYF
14	once	NA	TRBV6-5	TRBJ1-3	TGTGCCAGCAACCCGACAGTTCCGAGCAACACCATATATTTT	CASNPTVPSNTIYF
12	NA	NA	TRBV11-2	TRBJ2-3	TGTGCCAGCAGCTTGGGACTGGATACGCAGTATTTT	CASSLGLDTQYF
13	NA	NA	TRBV7-2	TRBJ1-1	TGTGCCAGCCGTGGGGCGAGAAACACTGAAGCTTTCTTT	CASRGARNTEAFF
14	NA	NA	TRBV5-4	TRBJ2-1	TGTGCCAGCAGCCCAGACTCATCCTACAATGAGCAGTTCTTC	CASSPDSSYNEQFF
15	NA	NA	TRBV6-6	TRBJ1-1	TGTGCCAGCAGTTACTCCTCAGATGGGAGAACTGAAGCTTTCTTT	CASSYSSDGRTEAFF
14	NA	NA	TRBV6-5	TRBJ1-2	TGTGCCAGCAGCCGGGGGGGGTTCGACTATGGCTACACCTTC	CASSRGGFDYGYTF
14	NA	TRBD1	TRBV5-1	TRBJ2-5	TGCGCCAGCAGCGGCGGGACAGGGGAGGAGACCCAGTACTTC	CASSGGTGEETQYF
14	NA	TRBD1	TRBV19	TRBJ1-1	TGTGCCAGCGGGACAGCTCAAGTTGGCACTGAAGCTTTCTTT	CASGTAQVGTEAFF
13	NA	TRBD1	TRBV3-1/TRBV3-2	TRBJ1-1	TGTGCCAGCAGCCTTTTGGACAGGCCTGAAGCTTTCTTT	CASSLLDRPEAFF
16	once	NA	TRBV7-2	TRBJ1-6	TGTGCCAGCAGCTTCCGACCCAGGGCCTATAATTCACCCCTCCACTTT	CASSFRPRAYNSPLHF
12	NA	NA	TRBV6-6	TRBJ1-1	TGTGCCAGCAGGACAAGCAACACTGAAGCTTTCTTT	CASRTSNTEAFF
15	NA	TRBD1	TRBV7-2	TRBJ1-4	TGTGCCAGCAGCTTGGAACCGGGACAGGGGAGAGAGCAGTTTTTT	CASSLEPGQGREQFF
15	NA	TRBD1	TRBV28	TRBJ1-5	TGTGCCAGTAGTCCCGGGACAGGGCAAAATCAGCCCCAGCATTTT	CASSPGTGQNQPQHF
14	NA	NA	TRBV19	TRBJ1-4	TGTGCCAGTAGTATGCAGACTTCTAATGAAAAACTGTTTTTT	CASSMQTSNEKLFF
17	NA	TRBD1	TRBV18	TRBJ1-2	TGTGCCAGCTCAGCGCAGGGGGTGCACTTTACGACGGATGGCTACACCTTC	CASSAQGVHFTTDGYTF
14	NA	TRBD2	TRBV6-5	TRBJ2-1	TGTGCCAGCCAAAGCGGGAGCTCCTACAATGAGCAGTTCTTC	CASQSGSSYNEQFF
15	NA	TRBD1	TRBV7-3	TRBJ2-3	TGTGCCAGCAGCTCGGGACAGGGGCGTAGCAATACGCAGTATTTT	CASSSGQGRSNTQYF
15	NA	TRBD2	TRBV6-5	TRBJ2-3	TGTGCCAGCAGGGCTAGCGGGGTGGCGGGAGATACGCAGTATTTT	CASRASGVAGDTQYF
13	once	TRBD1	TRBV5-1	TRBJ1-1	TGCGCCAGCAGTTGGGACAGTGGATCTGAAGCTTTCTTT	CASSWDSGSEAFF
15	few	TRBD2	TRBV28	TRBJ2-1	TGTGCCAGCAGCTTAAGCGGGAGCGTCAACAATGAGCAGTTCTTC	CASSLSGSVNNEQFF
16	NA	NA	TRBV18	TRBJ2-2	TGTGCCAGCCCGGCGGGTCGAGGGACTAACACCGGGGAGCTGTTTTTT	CASPAGRGTNTGELFF
15	NA	TRBD2	TRBV5-8	TRBJ2-1	TGTGCCAGCAGCTTGAGAACTAGCGGGCTAGATGAGCAGTTCTTC	CASSLRTSGLDEQFF